A single sample is the source of the 27 T cell receptor beta chains below, sequenced in a study of cytomegalovirus exposure and HLA in healthy donors. The primer mix had 60 Vbeta and 13 Jbeta primers. Using immunoSEQ multiplex PCR, the repertoire was profiled, and TCRdb retains in-frame clones only, with some absent. The sample consists of about 150,000 clones, approximately 80% of them appearing once. The sequenced material came from PBMCs. The receptor set was obtained from a man in his thirties or forties in good health and CMV-seropositive.

This sequence joins TRBV19 and TRBJ2-1; 9 positions match TRBD2. J was trimmed by 4 bases and V by 5 bases; bases with no gene match: 6. Germline-derived CDR1 and CDR2 are LNHDA and SQIVND (reference sequence). The CDR3 is made up of 15 amino acids. In DNA, the CDR3 is TGTGCCAGTAGTTTAGCGGGAGCCGGTTACAATGAGCAGTTCTTC. Translated: CASSLAGAGYNEQFF. The full variable domain, in which reference TRBV19 and TRBJ2-1 provide the parts outside the CDR3, is DGGITQSPKYLFRKEGQNVTLSCEQNLNHDAMYWYRQDPGQGLRLIYYSQIVNDFQKGDIAEGYSVSREKKESFPLTVTSAQKNPTAFYLCASSLAGAGYNEQFFGPGTRLTVL.

The rearrangement links TRBV9 to TRBJ2-7; D is unresolved. CDR1 SGDLS and CDR2 YYNGEE come from the germline V gene. Trimming stripped 2 bases from V and 1 base from J, with 13 bases between. This CDR3 is 15 amino acids long. CDR3 bases: TGTGCCAGCAGCGTTCTTCCAGGAAAGTCCTACGAGCAGTACTTC. This translates into CASSVLPGKSYEQYF.

The CDR3 nucleotides are TGCGCCAGCAGCCACGACAGGGGACAAGAGACCCAGTACTTC. It translates to CASSHDRGQETQYF. The chain uses TRBV5-1 and TRBJ2-5, with 8 bases fitting TRBD1. V gave up 4 bases and J gave up 2 bases; unmatched junction bases: 4. The germline V gene encodes CDR1 SGHRS and CDR2 YFSETQ. The CDR3 is 14 amino acids.

The genes are TRBV20-1 and TRBJ2-5; D not certain. Trimming cost V 6 bases and J 5 bases, with 10 bases left between them. Germline V gene sequence: CDR1 DFQATT, CDR2 SNEGSKA (reference sequence). This CDR3 is built from 11 residues. CDR3 bases: TGCAGTGCCTTAGATCGTGAGACCCAGTACTTC. Protein product: CSALDRETQYF.

The chain links TRBV6-1 to TRBJ1-1; a possible D gene is TRBD1 (6 bases). Trimming took 5 bases from V and 1 from J, leaving 14 bases between them. The CDR3 length is 15 residues. Germline V lookup: CDR1 MNHNS, CDR2 SASEGT. CDR3 sequence (DNA): TGTGCCAGCAGTTTCGTCGACAGGTCGAACACTGAAGCTTTCTTT. It is translated as CASSFVDRSNTEAFF.

The chain combines TRBV11-2 with TRBJ2-7; maybe TRBD1 (5 bases). The CDR3 covers 13 residues. Trimming stripped 0 bases from V and 3 bases from J, with 6 bases between. The germline CDR1 and CDR2 sequences are SGHAT and FQNNGV. The CDR3 spells CASSLDRVYEQYF. CDR3 DNA sequence: TGTGCCAGCAGCTTAGACAGGGTCTACGAGCAGTACTTC.

The chain is built from TRBV2 and TRBJ1-3, with 7 bases lining up with TRBD1. CDR3 length equals 14 residues. The junction had 3 bases not matched to a gene; V was cut back by 5 bases and J by 2 bases. Germline CDR1 SNHLY, CDR2 FYNNEI. CDR3 residues: CASSRQGPGNTIYF. The CDR3 DNA follows: TGTGCCAGCAGTCGACAGGGACCTGGAAACACCATATATTTT.

The chain uses TRBV10-3 and TRBJ1-4, with 8 bases identical to TRBD1. The CDR3 is made up of 12 amino acids. With V trimmed by 9 bases and J by 4 bases, 1 base remained unmatched. Germline CDR1 and CDR2: ENHRY and SYGVKD. CDR3 DNA: TGTGCCATGGACAGGGATAATGAAAAACTGTTTTTT. It is translated as CAMDRDNEKLFF.

This chain links TRBV5-1 with TRBJ1-1; TRBD1 agrees at 7 bases. This CDR3 has 14 amino acids. With 4 bases clipped from V and 7 bases from J, the junction kept 10 bases outside the gene matches. Germline V gene data show CDR1 as SGHRS and CDR2 as YFSETQ. The DNA of the CDR3 is TGCGCCAGCAGCGAACACACAGGGGTTGGTGAAGCTTTCTTT. Its translation: CASSEHTGVGEAFF.

The gene calls are TRBV11-2 and TRBJ1-1; TRBD1 is a possible D gene (5 bases). CDR1 and CDR2 (germline): SGHAT, FQNNGV. V was clipped by 5 bases and J by 4 bases, with 11 bases between them. This CDR3 comprises 13 residues. CDR3 residues: CASSPPGGTEAFF. The CDR3 bases are TGTGCCAGCAGCCCGCCCGGGGGCACTGAAGCTTTCTTT.

The chain has TRBV7-9 and TRBJ2-3; TRBD2 aligns across 7 bases. The length of the CDR3 is 18 residues. From germline, CDR1 is SEHNR and CDR2 FQNEAQ (reference sequence). The V segment lost 5 bases and the J segment 3 bases; nucleotides outside the gene matches: 17. The CDR3 DNA follows: TGTGCCAGCAGCCCCCGGAGGTTAGCCCGGGAGGTTACAGATACGCAGTATTTT. It is translated as CASSPRRLAREVTDTQYF.

The V and J genes are TRBV6-5 and TRBJ2-7, with 8 bases identical to TRBD1. V gave up 0 bases and J gave up 3 bases; unmatched junction bases: 7. Germline assignment: CDR1 MNHEY and CDR2 SVGAGI. The CDR3 runs to 16 residues. CDR3 nucleotide sequence: TGTGCCAGCAGTTACTCGATGCAGGGGGCGTTCTACGAGCAGTACTTC. Translated: CASSYSMQGAFYEQYF.

This chain connects TRBV19 to TRBJ1-5, with a weak D call TRBD1 (5 bases). Trimming pared 1 base from V and 3 bases from J, leaving 10 bases between. The CDR3 extends over 15 amino acids. Germline V gives CDR1 LNHDA, CDR2 SQIVND (reference sequence). DNA of the CDR3: TGTGCCAGTAGTATAGTGGCCAGGGACAATCAGCCCCAGCATTTT. This sequence encodes CASSIVARDNQPQHF.

J is TRBJ2-7 and V is TRBV5-4; perhaps TRBD2 as D (6 bases). The V gene lost 3 bases and the J gene lost 3 bases, with 13 bases spanning the gap. Germline V gene lookup returns CDR1 SGHNT and CDR2 YYREEE (reference sequence). There are 14 residues in the CDR3. The CDR3 DNA follows: TGTGCCAGCAGCTCCGCCGCGGGGCGCTACGAGCAGTACTTC. Amino acid sequence: CASSSAAGRYEQYF.

The chain uses TRBV7-9 and TRBJ2-1; the match to TRBD2 covers 7 bases. The CDR3 contains 15 residues. V lost 1 base to trimming and J lost 8 bases; unmatched junction nucleotides: 8. In germline, CDR1 is SEHNR, CDR2 FQNEAQ (reference sequence). The CDR3 region has the DNA TGTGCCAGCAGCTTAGTCCGCGGGAGTCTGCATGAGCAGTTCTTC. It encodes CASSLVRGSLHEQFF.

V is TRBV11-2 and J is TRBJ2-1; 7 bases line up with TRBD1. CDR3 size: 17 residues. Looked up from germline, CDR1 is SGHAT and CDR2 is FQNNGV. Trimming cost V 5 bases and J 2 bases; bases outside gene matches: 12. The CDR3 spells CASSNLMYTGAYNEQFF. As DNA, the CDR3 is TGTGCCAGCAGCAACCTTATGTACACAGGGGCCTACAATGAGCAGTTCTTC. The full variable domain, in which reference TRBV11-2 and TRBJ2-1 provide the parts outside the CDR3, is EAGVAQSPRYKIIEKRQSVAFWCNPISGHATLYWYQQILGQGPKLLIQFQNNGVVDDSQLPKDRFSAERLKGVDSTLKIQPAKLEDSAVYLCASSNLMYTGAYNEQFFGPGTRLTVL.

The CDR3 reads CASSRNRETSYEQYF. The CDR3, as DNA: TGCGCCAGCAGCCGAAATCGGGAGACCTCCTACGAGCAGTACTTC. V and J are TRBV4-1 and TRBJ2-7, with a possible D match to TRBD2 (6 bases). The CDR3 extends over 15 amino acids. Trimming took off 4 bases at V and 0 bases at J, with 13 bases between the two ends. Germline-derived CDR1 and CDR2 are MGHRA and YSYEKL.

The V call is TRBV5-3, the J call TRBJ1-1, with D hard to call. TRBV5-3 is annotated as an ORF whose role is uncertain. The CDR3 loop spans 10 amino acids. Trimming stripped 6 bases from V and 4 bases from J, with 4 bases between. CDR3 region: CARNLTEAFF. In nucleotides, the CDR3 is TGTGCCAGAAATCTCACTGAAGCTTTCTTT.

This clone was detected only a few times. The CDR3 loop is CSVIGPMGDIQYF. DNA of the CDR3: TGCAGCGTTATTGGGCCCATGGGAGACATTCAGTACTTC. The gene calls are TRBV29-1 and TRBJ2-4; perhaps TRBD2 as D (5 bases). Germline lookup yields CDR1 SQVTM and CDR2 ANQGSEA. Trimming stripped 5 bases from V and 8 bases from J, with 16 bases between. The CDR3 has 13 amino acids.

The gene calls are TRBV28 and TRBJ1-2, with 7 bases fitting TRBD1. Germline CDR1 reads MDHEN; CDR2 reads SYDVKM. The CDR3 is 15 amino acids. V lost 1 base to trimming and J lost 8 bases; unmatched junction nucleotides: 10. CDR3 coding DNA: TGTGCCAGCAGTTTATCCTCCGGACAGGTCGGCGGCTACACCTTC. Translated: CASSLSSGQVGGYTF.

The V gene is TRBV6-6, the J gene TRBJ2-2; TRBD2 is a possible D gene (6 bases). This CDR3 contains 14 residues. Trimming took 8 bases from V and 4 from J, leaving 14 bases between them. Germline CDR1 MNHNY, CDR2 SVGAGI (reference sequence). The CDR3, as DNA: TGTGCCAGCGGGGGGATAACGGCCACCGGGGAGCTGTTTTTT. This sequence encodes CASGGITATGELFF.

This clone was detected a few times. J is TRBJ2-1 and V is TRBV2, with D perhaps matching TRBD1 (6 bases). Trimming cost V 8 bases and J 9 bases, with 20 bases left between them. The germline CDR1 and CDR2 sequences are SNHLY and FYNNEI. The CDR3 consists of 14 residues. The CDR3 here is CASPSQGTRREQFF. CDR3 DNA: TGTGCCAGCCCTTCGCAGGGGACCCGGCGTGAGCAGTTCTTC.

The chain has TRBV10-3 and TRBJ2-1; TRBD2 is a possible D gene (5 bases). From germline, CDR1 is ENHRY and CDR2 SYGVKD. The CDR3 is 15 amino acids. The V end lost 4 bases, the J end lost 8 bases, and 18 bases lay between the germline ends. CDR3 sequence reads: CAISAALGGQDEQFF. The CDR3 nucleotides read TGTGCCATCAGTGCTGCGTTAGGCGGGCAGGATGAGCAGTTCTTC.

This clone has just a few counts. CDR3 in DNA: TGTGCCAGCAGTGGGACTAGCGACGGCGAGACCCAGTACTTC. Encoded protein: CASSGTSDGETQYF. The V and J genes are TRBV2 and TRBJ2-5; 9 positions agree with TRBD2. The CDR3 has 14 residues. Germline CDR1 is SNHLY and CDR2 is FYNNEI. V gave up 4 bases and J gave up 5 bases; unmatched junction bases: 5.

The rearrangement joins TRBV6-1 to TRBJ2-5, with no clear D. The length of the CDR3 is 12 residues. The germline gives CDR1 MNHNS, CDR2 SASEGT. Trimming took 0 bases from V and 4 from J, leaving 3 bases between them. This CDR3 reads CASSEAAETQYF. CDR3 in DNA: TGTGCCAGCAGTGAAGCGGCAGAGACCCAGTACTTC.

The genes are TRBV19 and TRBJ2-2; no clear D. Trimming pared 6 bases from V and 3 bases from J, leaving 8 bases between. The CDR3 covers 13 residues. Germline CDR1 LNHDA, CDR2 SQIVND (reference sequence). The CDR3 region is CASRLVYTGELFF. In nucleotides, the CDR3 is TGTGCCAGTAGACTTGTATACACCGGGGAGCTGTTTTTT.

The chain carries TRBV25-1 and TRBJ2-4; 7 bases are a match to TRBD1. The V segment lost 3 bases and the J segment 6 bases; nucleotides outside the gene matches: 5. In germline, CDR1 is MGHDK, CDR2 SYGVNS. The CDR3 runs 14 residues. DNA for the CDR3: TGTGCCAGCAGTGATTACAGGGGAGTAAACATTCAGTACTTC. Amino acid sequence: CASSDYRGVNIQYF.